Shown below are 6 T cell receptor beta chains from a single sample sequenced in a study of blood T cell repertoires in COVID-19 (dated by TCRdb to the early 2020s). Library prep was done by the immunoSEQ multiplex PCR assay. The clones in this table, taken by TCRdb from immuneACCESS, are in-frame only. Not every clone is retained; where verified, under half of the shortfall comes from an unresolved V gene, and the cause of the rest is unknown. Here the sample has 98,000 or so clones; around 86% occur a single time. Of the sample, under 5.5% falls within the top ten clones. Sequencing was performed on peripheral blood. These receptors originate from a man between 60 and 70 years old with COVID-19, enrolled during active disease.

The J gene is TRBJ2-1, the V gene TRBV29-1; 9 nucleotides match TRBD1. Unmatched junction bases numbered 4, after V lost 6 bases and J lost 7 bases. CDR1 is SQVTM and CDR2 is ANQGSEA in the germline V gene. The CDR3 totals 12 residues. The CDR3 region has the DNA TGCAGCGTGTCCGGGACAGGGAATGAGCAGTTCTTC. Residues: CSVSGTGNEQFF.

The chain couples TRBV7-2 to TRBJ2-3, with D possibly being TRBD1 (6 bases). CDR1 and CDR2 (germline): SGHTA, FQGNSA. Trimming removed 4 bases from V and 6 bases from J, with 11 bases in between. CDR3 length equals 13 residues. The CDR3: CASSWGPRDTQYF. The CDR3 DNA is TGTGCCAGCAGCTGGGGGCCGAGGGATACGCAGTATTTT.

This sequence joins TRBV12-3 or TRBV12-4 and TRBJ1-1, with a weak D call TRBD1 (5 bases). V was clipped by 8 bases and J by 2 bases, with 9 bases between them. The CDR3 covers 12 residues. The CDR3 protein is CASGGDNTEAFF. CDR3 nucleotide sequence: TGTGCCAGCGGGGGGGATAACACTGAAGCTTTCTTT.

This rearrangement joins TRBV28 to TRBJ1-1; weak D call: TRBD1 (5 bases). The CDR3 extends over 13 amino acids. CDR1 and CDR2 (germline): MDHEN, SYDVKM. The V and J ends lost 8 bases and 1 base respectively, with 11 bases between them. The CDR3: CASGGTANTEAFF. DNA of the CDR3: TGTGCCAGCGGAGGGACGGCGAACACTGAAGCTTTCTTT.

A single count supports this clone. The rearrangement links TRBV11-2 to TRBJ1-2; TRBD1 aligns across 7 bases. CDR3 length: 15 amino acids. J gave up 7 bases and V 4 bases, and 12 bases lay outside the gene matches. Germline assignment: CDR1 SGHAT and CDR2 FQNNGV. The CDR3 DNA follows: TGTGCCAGCAGCTCGGTGACAGGGCCTACTTCTGGCTACACCTTC. It yields the protein CASSSVTGPTSGYTF.

The chain links TRBV6-5 to TRBJ2-2; 7 bases fit TRBD2. This CDR3 is 16 amino acids long. Germline V lookup: CDR1 MNHEY, CDR2 SVGAGI. J gave up 0 bases and V 3 bases, and 4 bases lay outside the gene matches. The CDR3 bases are TGTGCCAGCAGTTATTGGCTAGCGGCGAACACCGGGGAGCTGTTTTTT. Translation: CASSYWLAANTGELFF.